This TCR beta chain was sequenced in a study of shared clonotypes between healthy human individuals. Only in-frame clones appear in the TCRdb table, and some are missing; sequencing was by immunoSEQ multiplex PCR. This sample has 950,000 to 1,300,000 clones, with roughly 80% found just once. Whole-study results and caveats: Clonotype sharing among donors was thought likely to change with sequencing depth. Investigators collected only blood, and repertoires in tissues likely differ.

This CDR3 comprises 16 residues. V was trimmed by 8 bases and J by 1 base, leaving 19 bases between them. CDR1 and CDR2 from the germline V gene are SNHLY and FYNNEI. A remark on this clone: Its specificity is not known.

The sequence was collected from a young man in good health. The chain has TRBV2 and TRBJ2-3; D is perhaps TRBD2 (6 bases). The sequencing sample was made of memory CD4+ T cells sorted from blood. As for subset: CD45RA-negative fraction. The chain's CDR3 is CASAGSAGWGTDTQYF. In nucleotides, the CDR3 is TGTGCCAGCGCCGGGTCCGCGGGGTGGGGCACAGATACGCAGTATTTT.